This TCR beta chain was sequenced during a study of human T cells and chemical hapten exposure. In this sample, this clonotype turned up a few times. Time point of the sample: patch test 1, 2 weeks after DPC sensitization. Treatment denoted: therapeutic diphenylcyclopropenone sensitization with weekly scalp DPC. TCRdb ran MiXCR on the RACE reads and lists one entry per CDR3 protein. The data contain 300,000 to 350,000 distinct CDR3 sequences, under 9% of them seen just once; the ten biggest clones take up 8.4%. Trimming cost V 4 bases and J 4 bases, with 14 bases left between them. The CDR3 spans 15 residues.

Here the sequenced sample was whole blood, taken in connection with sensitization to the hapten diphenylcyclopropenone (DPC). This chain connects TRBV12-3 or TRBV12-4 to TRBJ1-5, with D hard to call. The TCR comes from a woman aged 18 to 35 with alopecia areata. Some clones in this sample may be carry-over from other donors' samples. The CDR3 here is CASSSLSGGNQPQHF. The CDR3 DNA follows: TGTGCCAGCAGTTCGCTCTCGGGCGGAAATCAGCCCCAGCATTTT.